A selection of T cell receptor beta chains follows, all from one sample in a study of cytomegalovirus exposure and HLA in healthy donors. Clones were sequenced by immunoSEQ multiplex PCR, and TCRdb holds only the in-frame ones, with some missing. The sample contains about 190,000 clones, about 81% of which appear only once. The sequenced material came from PBMCs. The receptors stem from a man younger than 45 in good health and CMV-seropositive. CDR3s include the opening cysteine and the closing phenylalanine or tryptophan. A D gene is named only where the DNA matches it firmly. A row's size may be missing; if present it is once, few, many or a size class.

abundance: -
j_gene: TRBJ2-3
v_gene: TRBV7-3
d_gene: TRBD2
len: 14
CDR3aa: CASSPSGGEYTQYF
CDR3nt: TGTGCCAGCAGTCCTAGCGGGGGGGAGTATACGCAGTATTTT

abundance: once
j_gene: TRBJ2-5
v_gene: TRBV28
d_gene: -
len: 13
CDR3aa: CAIKGQIRETQYF
CDR3nt: TGTGCCATCAAAGGACAGATAAGGGAGACCCAGTACTTC

abundance: -
j_gene: TRBJ1-4
v_gene: TRBV5-1
d_gene: -
len: 17
CDR3aa: CASSLDVGGSTNEKLFF
CDR3nt: TGCGCCAGCAGCTTGGATGTGGGAGGGTCGACTAATGAAAAACTGTTTTTT

abundance: -
j_gene: TRBJ2-7
v_gene: TRBV28
d_gene: TRBD2
len: 14
CDR3aa: CASSLASGSYEQYF
CDR3nt: TGTGCCAGCAGTTTAGCTAGCGGGAGCTACGAGCAGTACTTC

abundance: -
j_gene: TRBJ2-3
v_gene: TRBV28
d_gene: TRBD1
len: 14
CDR3aa: CASSRTGATDTQYF
CDR3nt: TGTGCCAGCAGCCGGACAGGGGCGACAGATACGCAGTATTTT

abundance: -
j_gene: TRBJ2-5
v_gene: TRBV28
d_gene: -
len: 13
CDR3aa: CASESGVEETQYF
CDR3nt: TGTGCCAGCGAATCAGGGGTGGAAGAGACCCAGTACTTC

abundance: -
j_gene: TRBJ2-7
v_gene: TRBV9
d_gene: TRBD1
len: 16
CDR3aa: CASSRMGAQGVYEQYF
CDR3nt: TGTGCCAGCAGTCGTATGGGGGCACAGGGGGTCTACGAGCAGTACTTC

abundance: -
j_gene: TRBJ2-7
v_gene: TRBV7-9
d_gene: TRBD2
len: 15
CDR3aa: CASSQASGSSYEQYF
CDR3nt: TGTGCCAGCAGCCAAGCTAGCGGGAGCTCCTACGAGCAGTACTTC

abundance: -
j_gene: TRBJ1-1
v_gene: TRBV19
d_gene: -
len: 15
CDR3aa: CASSPLQGLNTEAFF
CDR3nt: TGTGCCAGTAGTCCCCTACAGGGTTTGAACACTGAAGCTTTCTTT

abundance: -
j_gene: TRBJ2-6
v_gene: TRBV7-9
d_gene: -
len: 19
CDR3aa: CASSLVPTGDYSGANVLTF
CDR3nt: TGTGCCAGCAGCTTAGTACCGACAGGGGACTACTCTGGGGCCAACGTCCTGACTTTC

abundance: -
j_gene: TRBJ1-2
v_gene: TRBV6-5
d_gene: -
len: 13
CDR3aa: CASSRQSNYGYTF
CDR3nt: TGTGCCAGCAGCCGACAGAGCAACTATGGCTACACCTTC

abundance: -
j_gene: TRBJ2-7
v_gene: TRBV9
d_gene: -
len: 18
CDR3aa: CASSVEGVEGGAGPEQYF
CDR3nt: TGTGCCAGCAGCGTAGAAGGGGTGGAGGGCGGAGCCGGCCCCGAGCAGTACTTC

abundance: -
j_gene: TRBJ2-5
v_gene: TRBV6-4
d_gene: -
len: 13
CDR3aa: CASSEVEGETQYF
CDR3nt: TGTGCCAGCAGTGAGGTGGAGGGGGAGACCCAGTACTTC

abundance: once
j_gene: TRBJ2-5
v_gene: TRBV27
d_gene: TRBD1
len: 15
CDR3aa: CASSSRTGRGETQYF
CDR3nt: TGTGCCAGCAGTTCCCGGACAGGGAGAGGAGAGACCCAGTACTTC

abundance: -
j_gene: TRBJ2-1
v_gene: TRBV7-3
d_gene: TRBD2
len: 16
CDR3aa: CASSPRGLAGNNEQFF
CDR3nt: TGTGCCAGCAGCCCAAGGGGACTAGCGGGGAACAATGAGCAGTTCTTC

abundance: -
j_gene: TRBJ1-1
v_gene: TRBV19
d_gene: -
len: 13
CDR3aa: CASSITVNTEAFF
CDR3nt: TGTGCCAGTAGTATTACAGTGAACACTGAAGCTTTCTTT

abundance: -
j_gene: TRBJ1-2
v_gene: TRBV6-5
d_gene: -
len: 13
CDR3aa: CASSYGEGGGYTF
CDR3nt: TGTGCCAGCAGTTACGGGGAGGGAGGTGGCTACACCTTC

abundance: -
j_gene: TRBJ2-7
v_gene: TRBV7-9
d_gene: TRBD2
len: 16
CDR3aa: CASSPETSGGSYEQYF
CDR3nt: TGTGCCAGCAGCCCCGAGACTAGCGGGGGGTCCTACGAGCAGTACTTC

abundance: -
j_gene: TRBJ2-5
v_gene: TRBV4-1
d_gene: -
len: 15
CDR3aa: CASSQRGGWLETQYF
CDR3nt: TGCGCCAGCAGCCAACGTGGGGGGTGGTTGGAGACCCAGTACTTC

abundance: few
j_gene: TRBJ2-1
v_gene: TRBV7-9
d_gene: -
len: 11
CDR3aa: CASEGANEQFF
CDR3nt: TGTGCCAGCGAGGGTGCCAATGAGCAGTTCTTC

abundance: -
j_gene: TRBJ2-3
v_gene: TRBV27
d_gene: TRBD2
len: 15
CDR3aa: CASSFGGGRVDTQYF
CDR3nt: TGTGCCAGCAGTTTTGGCGGGGGAAGGGTTGATACGCAGTATTTT

abundance: -
j_gene: TRBJ1-4
v_gene: TRBV30
d_gene: TRBD1
len: 14
CDR3aa: CACNRGPLEEKLFF
CDR3nt: TGTGCCTGTAACAGGGGGCCCCTAGAAGAAAAACTGTTTTTT

abundance: -
j_gene: TRBJ2-7
v_gene: TRBV5-4
d_gene: TRBD2
len: 15
CDR3aa: CASSRGVAGGYEQYF
CDR3nt: TGTGCCAGCAGCCGCGGGGTAGCGGGAGGTTACGAGCAGTACTTC

abundance: -
j_gene: TRBJ2-7
v_gene: TRBV10-3
d_gene: TRBD2
len: 14
CDR3aa: CAIKGLAGTYEQYF
CDR3nt: TGTGCCATCAAAGGACTAGCGGGAACCTACGAGCAGTACTTC

abundance: -
j_gene: TRBJ2-7
v_gene: TRBV19
d_gene: -
len: 13
CDR3aa: CASSFRTGDEQYF
CDR3nt: TGTGCCAGTAGTTTCCGGACGGGGGACGAGCAGTACTTC

abundance: -
j_gene: TRBJ2-3
v_gene: TRBV2
d_gene: TRBD1
len: 15
CDR3aa: CASSPSGGHADTQYF
CDR3nt: TGTGCCAGCAGTCCATCAGGGGGCCACGCAGATACGCAGTATTTT

abundance: -
j_gene: TRBJ1-5
v_gene: TRBV18
d_gene: TRBD1
len: 14
CDR3aa: CASSDRGGNQPQHF
CDR3nt: TGTGCCAGCTCAGACAGGGGGGGCAATCAGCCCCAGCATTTT

abundance: -
j_gene: TRBJ2-2
v_gene: TRBV6-5
d_gene: -
len: 16
CDR3aa: CASSYWGLGNTGELFF
CDR3nt: TGTGCCAGCAGTTACTGGGGACTGGGAAACACCGGGGAGCTGTTTTTT

abundance: -
j_gene: TRBJ2-7
v_gene: TRBV7-2
d_gene: TRBD1
len: 16
CDR3aa: CASSPHGTGNTYEQYF
CDR3nt: TGTGCCAGCAGCCCCCATGGGACAGGGAATACCTACGAGCAGTACTTC

abundance: -
j_gene: TRBJ2-7
v_gene: TRBV6-6
d_gene: TRBD2
len: 16
CDR3aa: CASSWGIPSGGDEQYF
CDR3nt: TGTGCCAGCAGTTGGGGGATTCCTAGCGGGGGAGACGAGCAGTACTTC

abundance: -
j_gene: TRBJ2-5
v_gene: TRBV5-1
d_gene: -
len: 15
CDR3aa: CASSLGLEKSETQYF
CDR3nt: TGCGCCAGCAGCTTGGGCCTAGAGAAATCGGAGACCCAGTACTTC

abundance: -
j_gene: TRBJ2-2
v_gene: TRBV28
d_gene: TRBD2
len: 17
CDR3aa: CASSWGASGSSVGELFF
CDR3nt: TGTGCCAGCAGTTGGGGGGCTAGCGGGAGTAGTGTCGGGGAGCTGTTTTTT

abundance: -
j_gene: TRBJ2-1
v_gene: TRBV5-1
d_gene: TRBD2
len: 15
CDR3aa: CASSLGGRAWDEQFF
CDR3nt: TGCGCCAGCAGCTTAGGCGGGAGGGCTTGGGATGAGCAGTTCTTC

abundance: -
j_gene: TRBJ2-7
v_gene: TRBV5-6
d_gene: -
len: 14
CDR3aa: CASSLDRVLQEQYF
CDR3nt: TGTGCCAGCAGCTTGGACAGGGTCCTACAGGAGCAGTACTTC

abundance: -
j_gene: TRBJ1-2
v_gene: TRBV18
d_gene: -
len: 11
CDR3aa: CASSPGDGYTF
CDR3nt: TGTGCCAGCTCACCAGGAGATGGCTACACCTTC

abundance: once
j_gene: TRBJ1-1
v_gene: TRBV4-3
d_gene: -
len: 15
CDR3aa: CASSQAPTVNTEAFF
CDR3nt: TGCGCCAGCAGCCAAGCCCCCACAGTTAACACTGAAGCTTTCTTT

abundance: -
j_gene: TRBJ2-1
v_gene: TRBV6-5
d_gene: -
len: 13
CDR3aa: CASSESSSHEQFF
CDR3nt: TGTGCCAGCAGTGAGTCATCTTCCCATGAGCAGTTCTTC

abundance: -
j_gene: TRBJ1-5
v_gene: TRBV29-1
d_gene: -
len: 12
CDR3aa: CSVRQGDQPQHF
CDR3nt: TGCAGCGTTCGCCAGGGTGACCAGCCCCAGCATTTT

abundance: -
j_gene: TRBJ1-1
v_gene: TRBV6-5
d_gene: -
len: 14
CDR3aa: CASSPSARVTEAFF
CDR3nt: TGTGCCAGCAGTCCCTCGGCCCGGGTCACTGAAGCTTTCTTT

abundance: few
j_gene: TRBJ1-2
v_gene: TRBV5-4
d_gene: -
len: 13
CDR3aa: CASSLQGGYGYTF
CDR3nt: TGTGCCAGCAGCTTGCAGGGTGGCTATGGCTACACCTTC

abundance: once
j_gene: TRBJ2-3
v_gene: TRBV13
d_gene: TRBD1
len: 16
CDR3aa: CASSLTGTASTDTQYF
CDR3nt: TGTGCCAGCAGCTTAACCGGGACAGCTAGCACAGATACGCAGTATTTT

abundance: -
j_gene: TRBJ1-2
v_gene: TRBV6-5
d_gene: TRBD1
len: 16
CDR3aa: CASSYSRTGGGYGYTF
CDR3nt: TGTGCCAGCAGTTACTCAAGGACAGGGGGCGGCTATGGCTACACCTTC

abundance: -
j_gene: TRBJ2-7
v_gene: TRBV4-2
d_gene: TRBD2
len: 15
CDR3aa: CASSQAGGSSYEQYF
CDR3nt: TGTGCCAGCAGCCAAGCTGGCGGGAGCTCCTACGAGCAGTACTTC

abundance: -
j_gene: TRBJ2-1
v_gene: TRBV9
d_gene: TRBD2
len: 15
CDR3aa: CASSVVGGLANEQFF
CDR3nt: TGTGCCAGCAGCGTAGTGGGGGGACTAGCCAATGAGCAGTTCTTC

abundance: -
j_gene: TRBJ2-3
v_gene: TRBV9
d_gene: TRBD2
len: 16
CDR3aa: CASSVYLAGATDTQYF
CDR3nt: TGTGCCAGCAGCGTATACCTAGCGGGGGCCACAGATACGCAGTATTTT

abundance: -
j_gene: TRBJ2-1
v_gene: TRBV11-1
d_gene: TRBD2
len: 19
CDR3aa: CASRGMGLAGDTSYNEQFF
CDR3nt: TGTGCCAGCAGAGGTATGGGGCTAGCGGGAGATACCTCCTACAATGAGCAGTTCTTC

abundance: few
j_gene: TRBJ1-4
v_gene: TRBV5-1
d_gene: TRBD1
len: 17
CDR3aa: CASSPGTGGATNEKLFF
CDR3nt: TGCGCCAGCAGCCCAGGGACAGGGGGCGCAACTAATGAAAAACTGTTTTTT

abundance: -
j_gene: TRBJ2-3
v_gene: TRBV7-9
d_gene: -
len: 13
CDR3aa: CSSSLKIRDTQYF
CDR3nt: TGTTCCAGCAGCCTAAAGATTCGGGATACGCAGTATTTT

abundance: -
j_gene: TRBJ2-7
v_gene: TRBV7-2
d_gene: TRBD1
len: 14
CDR3aa: CASSDRGHSYEQYF
CDR3nt: TGTGCCAGCAGCGACAGGGGACATAGCTACGAGCAGTACTTC

abundance: -
j_gene: TRBJ1-2
v_gene: TRBV21-1
d_gene: -
len: 13
CDR3aa: CASSPPGLGGYTF
CDR3nt: TGTGCCAGCAGCCCTCCCGGGTTAGGTGGCTACACCTTC

abundance: -
j_gene: TRBJ2-6
v_gene: TRBV7-9
d_gene: TRBD1
len: 18
CDR3aa: CASSTDGTGSPGANVLTF
CDR3nt: TGTGCCAGCAGCACAGACGGGACAGGGTCCCCTGGGGCCAACGTCCTGACTTTC

abundance: -
j_gene: TRBJ2-2
v_gene: TRBV11-2
d_gene: -
len: 13
CDR3aa: CASSLRGGGELFF
CDR3nt: TGTGCCAGCAGCTTACGGGGAGGCGGGGAGCTGTTTTTT

abundance: -
j_gene: TRBJ1-2
v_gene: TRBV15
d_gene: -
len: 13
CDR3aa: CATSRDTNYGYTF
CDR3nt: TGTGCCACCAGCCGGGACACCAACTATGGCTACACCTTC

abundance: -
j_gene: TRBJ2-7
v_gene: TRBV4-1
d_gene: TRBD2
len: 14
CDR3aa: CASSPLAGAYEQYF
CDR3nt: TGCGCCAGCAGCCCCTTAGCGGGAGCTTACGAGCAGTACTTC

abundance: -
j_gene: TRBJ1-1
v_gene: TRBV5-6
d_gene: -
len: 14
CDR3aa: CASSPPGFGTEAFF
CDR3nt: TGTGCCAGCAGCCCGCCGGGATTTGGCACTGAAGCTTTCTTT

abundance: -
j_gene: TRBJ2-1
v_gene: TRBV6-6
d_gene: TRBD1
len: 16
CDR3aa: CASSTAGTGIYNEQFF
CDR3nt: TGTGCCAGCAGTACCGCCGGGACAGGGATCTACAATGAGCAGTTCTTC

abundance: -
j_gene: TRBJ2-1
v_gene: TRBV18
d_gene: -
len: 16
CDR3aa: CASSPQAARTYNEQFF
CDR3nt: TGTGCCAGCTCACCACAGGCAGCTAGGACCTACAATGAGCAGTTCTTC